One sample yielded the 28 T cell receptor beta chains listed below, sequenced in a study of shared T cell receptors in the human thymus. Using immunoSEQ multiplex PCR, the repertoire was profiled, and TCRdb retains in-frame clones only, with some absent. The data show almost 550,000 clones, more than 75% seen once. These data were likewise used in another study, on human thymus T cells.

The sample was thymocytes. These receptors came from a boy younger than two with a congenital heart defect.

The CDR3 coding sequence is TGTGCCATCAGTCCTAGCGGGAGGGCCGAAAATGAGCAGTTCTTC. Translation: CAISPSGRAENEQFF. This chain connects TRBV10-3 to TRBJ2-1, with 12 bases matching TRBD2. The V gene's germline CDR1 is ENHRY and CDR2 SYGVKD. The J segment lost 7 bases and the V segment lost 5 bases, leaving 6 bases of the junction unmatched. The CDR3 totals 15 residues.

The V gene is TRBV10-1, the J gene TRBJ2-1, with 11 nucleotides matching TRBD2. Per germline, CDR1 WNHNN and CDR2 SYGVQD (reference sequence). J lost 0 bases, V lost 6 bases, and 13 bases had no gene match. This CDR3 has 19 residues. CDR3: CASSAAGLAEPSSYNEQFF. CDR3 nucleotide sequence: TGCGCCAGCAGCGCAGCGGGACTAGCGGAGCCCAGCTCCTACAATGAGCAGTTCTTC.

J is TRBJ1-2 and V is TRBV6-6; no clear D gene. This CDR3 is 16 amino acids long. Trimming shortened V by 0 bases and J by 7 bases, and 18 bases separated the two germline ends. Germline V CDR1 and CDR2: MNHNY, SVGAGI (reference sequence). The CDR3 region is CASSYSSPNRWPGYTF. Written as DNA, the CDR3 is TGTGCCAGCAGTTACTCGAGTCCTAACAGATGGCCTGGCTACACCTTC.

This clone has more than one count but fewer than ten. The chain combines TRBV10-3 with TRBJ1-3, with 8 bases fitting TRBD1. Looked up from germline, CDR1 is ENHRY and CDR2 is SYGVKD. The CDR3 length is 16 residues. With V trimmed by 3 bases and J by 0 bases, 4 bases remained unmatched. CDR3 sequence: CAISDGTGPSGNTIYF. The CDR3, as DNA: TGTGCCATCAGTGACGGGACAGGTCCCTCTGGAAACACCATATATTTT.

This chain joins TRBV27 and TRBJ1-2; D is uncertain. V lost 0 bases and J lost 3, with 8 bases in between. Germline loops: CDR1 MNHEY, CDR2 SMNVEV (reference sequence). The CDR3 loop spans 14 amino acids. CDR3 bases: TGTGCCAGCAGTTTATCGGCCGGGGACTATGGCTACACCTTC. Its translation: CASSLSAGDYGYTF.

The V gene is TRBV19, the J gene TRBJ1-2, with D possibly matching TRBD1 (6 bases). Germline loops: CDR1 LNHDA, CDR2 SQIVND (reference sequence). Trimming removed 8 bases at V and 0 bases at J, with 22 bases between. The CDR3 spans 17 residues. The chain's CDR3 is CASFGYVSRTANYGYTF. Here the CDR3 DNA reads TGTGCCAGTTTTGGTTATGTGTCTCGGACAGCTAACTATGGCTACACCTTC.

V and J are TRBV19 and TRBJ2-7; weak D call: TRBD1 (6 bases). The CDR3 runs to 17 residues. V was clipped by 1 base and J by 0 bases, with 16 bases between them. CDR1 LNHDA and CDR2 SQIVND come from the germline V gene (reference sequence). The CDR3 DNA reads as TGTGCCAGTAGTATAGGCGCGACAGTGGGGGCCTCCTACGAGCAGTACTTC. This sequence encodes CASSIGATVGASYEQYF. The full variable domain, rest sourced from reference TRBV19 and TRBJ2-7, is DGGITQSPKYLFRKEGQNVTLSCEQNLNHDAMYWYRQDPGQGLRLIYYSQIVNDFQKGDIAEGYSVSREKKESFPLTVTSAQKNPTAFYLCASSIGATVGASYEQYFGPGTRLTVT.

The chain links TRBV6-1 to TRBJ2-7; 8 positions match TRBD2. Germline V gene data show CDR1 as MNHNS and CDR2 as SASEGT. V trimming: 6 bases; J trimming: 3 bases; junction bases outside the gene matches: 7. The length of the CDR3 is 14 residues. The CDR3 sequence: CASRVGSGIYEQYF. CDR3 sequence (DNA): TGTGCCAGCAGAGTTGGTAGCGGGATCTACGAGCAGTACTTC.

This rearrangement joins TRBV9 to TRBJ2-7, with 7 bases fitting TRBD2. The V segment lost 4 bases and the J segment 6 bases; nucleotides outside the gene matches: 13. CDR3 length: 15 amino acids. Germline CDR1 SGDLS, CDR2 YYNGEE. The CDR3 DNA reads TGTGCCAGCAGCCCCGGACTAGAGGGACGAAGCGAGCAGTACTTC. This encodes CASSPGLEGRSEQYF.

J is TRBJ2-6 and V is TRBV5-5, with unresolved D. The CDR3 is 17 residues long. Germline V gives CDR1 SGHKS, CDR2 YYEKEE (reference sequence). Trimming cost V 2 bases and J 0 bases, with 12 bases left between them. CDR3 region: CASSFLDKNSGANVLTF. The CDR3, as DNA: TGTGCCAGCAGCTTTTTAGACAAAAACTCTGGGGCCAACGTCCTGACTTTC.

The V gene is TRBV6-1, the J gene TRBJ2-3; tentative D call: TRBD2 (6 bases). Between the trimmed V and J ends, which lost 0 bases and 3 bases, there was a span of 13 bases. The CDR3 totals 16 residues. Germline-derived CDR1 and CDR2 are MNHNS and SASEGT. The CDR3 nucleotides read TGTGCCAGCAGTGAAGCGATAGCGGAGAAAACAGATACGCAGTATTTT. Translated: CASSEAIAEKTDTQYF.

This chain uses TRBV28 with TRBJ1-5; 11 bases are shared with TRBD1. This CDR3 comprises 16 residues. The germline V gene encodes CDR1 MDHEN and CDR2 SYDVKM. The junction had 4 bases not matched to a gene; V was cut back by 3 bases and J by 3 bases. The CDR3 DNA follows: TGTGCCAGCAGTTTCCTGGGACAGGGGGTCAATCAGCCCCAGCATTTT. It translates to CASSFLGQGVNQPQHF.

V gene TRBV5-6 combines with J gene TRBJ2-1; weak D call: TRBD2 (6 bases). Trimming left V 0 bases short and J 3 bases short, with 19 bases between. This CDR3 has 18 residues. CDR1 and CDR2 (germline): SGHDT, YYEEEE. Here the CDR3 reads CASSLVKGGKRCYNEQFF. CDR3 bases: TGTGCCAGCAGCTTGGTCAAGGGCGGGAAGCGGTGCTACAATGAGCAGTTCTTC.

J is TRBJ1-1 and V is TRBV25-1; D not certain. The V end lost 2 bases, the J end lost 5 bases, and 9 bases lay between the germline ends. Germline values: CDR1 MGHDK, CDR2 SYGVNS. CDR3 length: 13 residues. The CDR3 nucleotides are TGTGCCAGCAGTGAAGGTAGGGAGACTGAAGCTTTCTTT. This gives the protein CASSEGRETEAFF. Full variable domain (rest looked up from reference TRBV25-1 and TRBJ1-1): EADIYQTPRYLVIGTGKKITLECSQTMGHDKMYWYQQDPGMELHLIHYSYGVNSTEKGDLSSESTVSRIRTEHFPLTLESARPSHTSQYLCASSEGRETEAFFGQGTRLTVV.

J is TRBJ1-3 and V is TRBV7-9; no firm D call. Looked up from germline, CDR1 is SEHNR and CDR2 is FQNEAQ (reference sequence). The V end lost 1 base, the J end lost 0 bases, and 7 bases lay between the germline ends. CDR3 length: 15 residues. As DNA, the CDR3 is TGTGCCAGCAGCTTAGGAGGGATCTCTGGAAACACCATATATTTT. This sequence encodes CASSLGGISGNTIYF.

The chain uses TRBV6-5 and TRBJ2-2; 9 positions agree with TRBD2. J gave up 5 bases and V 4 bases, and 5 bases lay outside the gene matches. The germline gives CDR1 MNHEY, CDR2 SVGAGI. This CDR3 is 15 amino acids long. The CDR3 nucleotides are TGTGCCAGCAGTTTTAGCGGGAGAATTACCGGGGAGCTGTTTTTT. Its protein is CASSFSGRITGELFF.

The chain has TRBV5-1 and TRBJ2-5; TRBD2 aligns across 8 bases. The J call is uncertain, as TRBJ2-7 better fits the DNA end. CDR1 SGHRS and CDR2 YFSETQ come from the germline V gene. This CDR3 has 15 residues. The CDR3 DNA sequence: TGCGCCAGCAGCCCTTGCTTAGGTAGCGGGATCGAGCAGTACTTC. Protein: CASSPCLGSGIEQYF.

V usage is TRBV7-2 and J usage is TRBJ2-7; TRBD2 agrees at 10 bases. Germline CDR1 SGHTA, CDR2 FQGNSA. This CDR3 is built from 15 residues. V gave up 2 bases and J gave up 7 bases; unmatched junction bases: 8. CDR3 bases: TGTGCCAGCAGCTTATCGCTAGCGGGAGTGGGGGAGCAGTACTTC. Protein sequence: CASSLSLAGVGEQYF.

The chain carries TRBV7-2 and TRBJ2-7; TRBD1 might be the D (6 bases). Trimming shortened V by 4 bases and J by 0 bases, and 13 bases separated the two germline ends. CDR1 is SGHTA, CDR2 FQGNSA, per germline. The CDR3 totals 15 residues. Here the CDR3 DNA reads TGTGCCAGCAGCTCTCCCCCCAGGGGCTCCTACGAGCAGTACTTC. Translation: CASSSPPRGSYEQYF. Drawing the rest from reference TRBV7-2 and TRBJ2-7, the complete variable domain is GAGVSQSPSNKVTEKGKDVELRCDPISGHTALYWYRQSLGQGLEFLIYFQGNSAPDKSGLPSDRFSAERTGGSVSTLTIQRTQQEDSAVYLCASSSPPRGSYEQYFGPGTRLTVT.

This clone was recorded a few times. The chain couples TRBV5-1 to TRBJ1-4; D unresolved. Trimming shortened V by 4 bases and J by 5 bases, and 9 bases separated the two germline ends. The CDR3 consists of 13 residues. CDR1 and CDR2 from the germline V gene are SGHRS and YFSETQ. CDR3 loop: CASSQDWNEKLFF. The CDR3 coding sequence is TGCGCCAGCAGCCAGGACTGGAATGAAAAACTGTTTTTT.

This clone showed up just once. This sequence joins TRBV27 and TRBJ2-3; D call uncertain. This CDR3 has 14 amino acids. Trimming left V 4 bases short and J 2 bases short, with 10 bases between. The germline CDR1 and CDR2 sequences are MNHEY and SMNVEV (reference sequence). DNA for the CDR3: TGTGCCAGCAGTTCCTTCCGTTACACAGATACGCAGTATTTT. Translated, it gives CASSSFRYTDTQYF.

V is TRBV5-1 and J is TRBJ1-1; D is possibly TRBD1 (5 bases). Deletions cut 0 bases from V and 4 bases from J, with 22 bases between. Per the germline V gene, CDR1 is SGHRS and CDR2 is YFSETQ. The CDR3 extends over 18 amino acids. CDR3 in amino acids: CASSLAAGRDVEATEAFF. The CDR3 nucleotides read TGCGCCAGCAGCTTGGCCGCAGGGCGAGACGTTGAGGCCACTGAAGCTTTCTTT.

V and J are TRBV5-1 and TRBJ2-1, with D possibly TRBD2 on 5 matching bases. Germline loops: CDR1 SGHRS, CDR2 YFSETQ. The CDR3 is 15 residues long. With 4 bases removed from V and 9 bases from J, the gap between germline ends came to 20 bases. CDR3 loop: CASSLLVARVGEQFF. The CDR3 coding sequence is TGCGCCAGCAGCCTGCTTGTGGCGAGGGTTGGTGAGCAGTTCTTC.

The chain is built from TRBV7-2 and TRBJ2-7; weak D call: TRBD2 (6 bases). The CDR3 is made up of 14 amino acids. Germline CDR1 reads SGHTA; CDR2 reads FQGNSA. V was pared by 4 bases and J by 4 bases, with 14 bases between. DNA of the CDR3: TGTGCCAGCAGCTCTACGACGGGACTTTACGAGCAGTACTTC. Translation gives CASSSTTGLYEQYF.

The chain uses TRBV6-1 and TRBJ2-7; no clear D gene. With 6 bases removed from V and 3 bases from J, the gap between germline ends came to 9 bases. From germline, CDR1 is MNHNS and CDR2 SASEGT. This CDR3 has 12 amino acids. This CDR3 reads CASRQPDYEQYF. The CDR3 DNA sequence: TGTGCCAGCAGACAACCCGACTACGAGCAGTACTTC.

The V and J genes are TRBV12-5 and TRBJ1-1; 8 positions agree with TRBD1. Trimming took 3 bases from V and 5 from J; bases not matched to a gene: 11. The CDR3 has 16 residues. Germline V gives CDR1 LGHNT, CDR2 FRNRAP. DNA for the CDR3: TGTGCTAGTGGTTTAGGAGTGAGGACAGGGTCGACTGAAGCTTTCTTT. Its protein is CASGLGVRTGSTEAFF.

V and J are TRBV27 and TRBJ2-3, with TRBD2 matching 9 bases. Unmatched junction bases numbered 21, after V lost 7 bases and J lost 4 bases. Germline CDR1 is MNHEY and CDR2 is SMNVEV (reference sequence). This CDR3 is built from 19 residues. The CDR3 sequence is CASTQIRGSKREEADTQYF. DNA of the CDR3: TGTGCCAGCACCCAAATCAGGGGAAGTAAGCGGGAGGAGGCAGATACGCAGTATTTT.

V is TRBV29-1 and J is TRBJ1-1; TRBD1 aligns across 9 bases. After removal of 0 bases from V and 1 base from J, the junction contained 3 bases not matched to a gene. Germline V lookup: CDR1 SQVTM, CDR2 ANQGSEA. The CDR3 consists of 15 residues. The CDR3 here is CSVEDRTGANTEAFF. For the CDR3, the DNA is TGCAGCGTTGAAGATCGGACAGGGGCGAACACTGAAGCTTTCTTT.